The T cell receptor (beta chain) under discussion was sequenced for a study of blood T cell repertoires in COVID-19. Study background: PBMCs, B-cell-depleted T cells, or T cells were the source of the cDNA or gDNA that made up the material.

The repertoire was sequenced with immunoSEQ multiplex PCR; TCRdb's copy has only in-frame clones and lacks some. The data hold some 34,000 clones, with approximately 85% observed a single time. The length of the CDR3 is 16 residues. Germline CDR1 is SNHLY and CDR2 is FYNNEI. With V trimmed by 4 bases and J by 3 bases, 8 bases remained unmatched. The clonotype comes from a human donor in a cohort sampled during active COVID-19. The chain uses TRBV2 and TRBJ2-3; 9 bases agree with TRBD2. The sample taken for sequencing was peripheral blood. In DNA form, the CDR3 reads TGTGCCAGCAGTGTTCAGGATAGCGGGAGTACAGATACGCAGTATTTT. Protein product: CASSVQDSGSTDTQYF.